This T cell receptor (beta chain) was sequenced in a study of beta chain features in type 1 diabetes. Findings of the study overall: All four CD4+ subsets of Type 1 diabetes patients contained TCRB CDR3s that were moderately but significantly shorter. TCRB repertoires of naive, central memory and Treg cells appeared more similar among patients than among healthy donors. There were fewer insertions and more deletions at the VDJ junctions of type 1 diabetes patients.

As concerns this clone: What it recognizes is unknown.

The sequenced template was cDNA made from the entire isolated RNA. The method was immunoSEQ multiplex PCR; TCRdb's version includes in-frame clones alone and lacks a portion of them. The sample shows about half a million clones, roughly 30% of them seen only once. Via CD45RO/CCR7/CD25/CD127/CD95/CD27, cells of the CD4+ naive, central memory, regulatory and stem cell-like memory subsets were sorted. Sequences were obtained from naive CD4+ T cells from blood. This TCR came from a man aged 18-30 years in good health.

The CDR3 sequence: CASSRLADTQYF. The CDR3 DNA sequence: TGTGCCAGTAGTAGACTAGCGGATACGCAGTATTTT. The chain recombines TRBV19 with TRBJ2-3; TRBD2 agrees at 8 bases. V dropped 4 bases and J dropped 6; count of bases not matched to a gene: 0. The CDR3 is made up of 12 amino acids. Germline CDR1 is LNHDA and CDR2 is SQIVND (reference sequence).